Sequencing of this TCR beta chain was carried out in a study of T cells in Graves' hyperthyroidism and ophthalmopathy. For the study at large: Pretreatment peripheral blood was obtained at initial diagnosis. Study outcomes and limitations: Blood also contained most expanded thyroid clonotypes above 0.001.

Over 8 ml fresh peripheral blood yielded the PBMCs. TCR beta CDR3 regions were amplified from RNA transcripts. In the first-round RT-PCR of the TCR CDR3, the HTBI primer set was used. TCRdb re-analysed the multiplex PCR reads in MiXCR, keeping a single row per CDR3 protein. Altogether 220,000 or so distinct CDR3 sequences are present, 16% being singletons, with the ten largest covering more than 25%. This clonotype was recorded many times. Its specificity is not known. Germline CDR1 and CDR2: MNHNY and SVGAGI (reference sequence). V was pared by 0 bases and J by 0 bases, with 9 bases between. The CDR3 is made up of 16 amino acids.

The receptor's source is a woman aged 18-29 years with Graves' ophthalmopathy. Sequencing was performed on blood. The rearrangement uses TRBV6-6 and TRBJ1-3; the D gene is possibly TRBD1 (5 bases). The DNA of the CDR3 is TGTGCCAGCAGTTACTCGACAGCTTTCTCTGGAAACACCATATATTTT. It codes for CASSYSTAFSGNTIYF.